The 3 T cell receptor beta chains presented below share a single source sample, sequenced in a study of CD8+ T cells in alopecia areata. Extracted RNA was reverse transcribed into cDNA, the sequencing template. Using immunoSEQ multiplex PCR, the repertoire was profiled, and TCRdb retains in-frame clones only, with some absent. The sample lists 130,000 to 150,000 clones, 82% occurring once. Treatment specified: oral pan-JAK inhibitor, 5-10 mg twice daily. The sample here was CD8+ T cells sorted from blood, taken at week 4, from a patient treated with tofacitinib. These receptors were collected from a human donor with alopecia areata.

The chain employs TRBV2 and TRBJ2-1, with 10 bases matching TRBD2. The CDR3 runs 15 residues. The trim removed 6 bases at V and 2 bases at J, leaving 4 bases unmatched. CDR1 is SNHLY, CDR2 FYNNEI, per germline. The CDR3 bases are TGTGCCAGCAGGAGCGGGGGGGGTACCTACAATGAGCAGTTCTTC. Its protein is CASRSGGGTYNEQFF.

A note on this clone: At one of its ends the junction is not consistent with the germline gene, which may arise from a read error. The CDR3, as DNA: TGTGCTAGCAGCTCTATAGCGGGGGGCATCCAAGAGACCCAGTACTTC. It codes for CASSSIAGGIQETQYF. This chain joins TRBV7-7 and TRBJ2-5; 10 nucleotides agree with TRBD2. The germline V gene encodes CDR1 SSHAT and CDR2 FNYEAQ (reference sequence). This CDR3 comprises 16 residues. Filled out from reference TRBV7-7 and TRBJ2-5, the complete variable domain reads GAGVSQSPRYKVTKRGQDVTLRCDPISSHATLYWYQQALGQGPEFLTYFNYEAQPDKSGLPSDRFSAERPEGSISTLTIQRTEQRDSAMYRCASSSIAGGIQETQYFGPGTRLLVL.

CDR3: CASRLGLAGGNEQFF. The CDR3 region has the DNA TGTGCCAGCAGGTTGGGACTAGCGGGGGGAAATGAGCAGTTCTTC. The chain has TRBV6-5 and TRBJ2-1; 15 bases map to TRBD2. Germline-derived CDR1 and CDR2 are MNHEY and SVGAGI. V was pared by 6 bases and J by 7 bases, with 4 bases of the junction left unmatched. CDR3 length equals 15 residues.